The 31 T cell receptor beta chains below all came from one sample that was sequenced in a study of T cell changes during pregnancy in multiple sclerosis. The repertoire was sequenced with immunoSEQ multiplex PCR; TCRdb's copy has only in-frame clones and lacks some. The sample lists more than 20,000 clones, approximately 92% occurring once. Specimen: CD8+ T cells from peripheral blood mononuclear cells, collected in the third trimester of pregnancy. The receptor source for this set is a female donor with multiple sclerosis, enrolled in a pregnancy study.

The J gene is TRBJ2-7, the V gene TRBV7-6; weak D call: TRBD2 (6 bases). V lost 0 bases and J lost 3, with 21 bases in between. The CDR3 runs 18 residues. Germline values: CDR1 SGHVS, CDR2 FNYEAQ. The CDR3 DNA reads as TGTGCCAGCAGCTTAGCGCCCCCGGAGGGGCCCCCCGTCTACGAGCAGTACTTC. It yields the protein CASSLAPPEGPPVYEQYF.

The rearrangement joins TRBV7-6 to TRBJ2-1; the D gene is possibly TRBD1 (6 bases). The germline gives CDR1 SGHVS, CDR2 FNYEAQ. V lost 3 bases to trimming and J lost 5 bases, with 14 bases between them. The length of the CDR3 is 15 residues. The CDR3 DNA sequence: TGTGCCAGCAGCTTCAGTCTCGGACAGAACAATGAGCAGTTCTTC. Encoded protein: CASSFSLGQNNEQFF.

The rearrangement joins TRBV7-9 to TRBJ2-5, with 8 bases fitting TRBD1. Per germline, CDR1 SEHNR and CDR2 FQNEAQ (reference sequence). Trimming removed 5 bases from V and 2 bases from J; junction bases left unmatched: 1. The CDR3 length is 13 residues. DNA for the CDR3: TGTGCCAGCAGCCGACAGGGGCAAGAGACCCAGTACTTC. It yields the protein CASSRQGQETQYF.

The chain links TRBV28 to TRBJ2-7; D unresolved. CDR3 size: 15 residues. CDR1 is MDHEN, CDR2 SYDVKM, per germline. V lost 5 bases to trimming and J lost 2 bases, with 16 bases between them. The CDR3 nucleotides are TGTGCCAGCAGTCATCCCTGGGCAAGCACCTACGAGCAGTACTTC. Protein sequence: CASSHPWASTYEQYF.

This rearrangement joins TRBV29-1 to TRBJ1-2, with 8 bases aligning to TRBD1. The CDR3 loop spans 15 amino acids. Trimming at V came to 1 base and at J to 5 bases, leaving 9 bases not matched to a gene. CDR1 and CDR2 (germline): SQVTM, ANQGSEA. CDR3 amino acids: CSVEALDREVYGYTF. For the CDR3, the DNA is TGCAGCGTTGAAGCCCTGGACAGGGAGGTTTATGGCTACACCTTC.

The chain uses TRBV2 and TRBJ1-3; D gene uncertain. The V end was cut by 3 bases, the J end by 0 bases, with 9 bases between. The length of the CDR3 is 15 residues. In germline, CDR1 is SNHLY, CDR2 FYNNEI. Here the CDR3 reads CASSEGHRSGNTIYF. The DNA for the CDR3 is TGTGCCAGCAGTGAGGGCCATCGCTCTGGAAACACCATATATTTT.

The chain has TRBV7-9 and TRBJ2-2; 7 bases map to TRBD1. Germline V gene data show CDR1 as SEHNR and CDR2 as FQNEAQ (reference sequence). The CDR3 length is 16 residues. Unmatched junction bases numbered 12, after V lost 3 bases and J lost 8 bases. The CDR3 bases are TGTGCCAGCAGCTTCATCCGGGACAGAGGTACAGGGGAGCTGTTTTTT. It yields the protein CASSFIRDRGTGELFF.

The rearrangement uses TRBV4-1 and TRBJ2-7; D is possibly TRBD1 (5 bases). The CDR3 has 17 residues. From germline, CDR1 is MGHRA and CDR2 YSYEKL. Trimming removed 0 bases from V and 5 bases from J, with 20 bases in between. CDR3 sequence reads: CASSQEIRGNTFNEQYF. CDR3 nucleotide sequence: TGCGCCAGCAGCCAAGAAATAAGGGGCAACACGTTCAACGAGCAGTACTTC.

The chain is built from TRBV13 and TRBJ1-5; 10 nucleotides align to TRBD1. Germline values: CDR1 PRHDT, CDR2 FYEKMQ (reference sequence). J gave up 2 bases and V 5 bases, and 6 bases lay outside the gene matches. CDR3 length: 16 amino acids. This chain's CDR3 is CASSEGTGEGNQPQHF. For the CDR3, the DNA is TGTGCCAGCAGCGAAGGGACAGGGGAAGGCAATCAGCCCCAGCATTTT.

The V call is TRBV11-1, the J call TRBJ2-7, with a tentative D call TRBD1 (6 bases). Germline V gives CDR1 SGHAT, CDR2 FQDESV (reference sequence). This CDR3 is built from 11 residues. V was clipped by 3 bases and J by 7 bases, with 7 bases between them. DNA for the CDR3: TGTGCCAGCAGCTTGAGGGGGGAGCAGTACTTC. This sequence encodes CASSLRGEQYF. Based on the CDR3 plus reference TRBV11-1 and TRBJ2-7, the full variable domain is EAEVAQSPRYKITEKSQAVAFWCDPISGHATLYWYRQILGQGPELLVQFQDESVVDDSQLPKDRFSAERLKGVDSTLKIQPAELGDSAMYLCASSLRGEQYFGPGTRLTVT.

The J gene is TRBJ2-1, the V gene TRBV2; 10 nucleotides align to TRBD1. The CDR3 contains 16 residues. Germline V gene lookup returns CDR1 SNHLY and CDR2 FYNNEI. J gave up 5 bases and V 2 bases, and 6 bases lay outside the gene matches. The CDR3 nucleotides are TGTGCCAGCAGTGAAATTGGGGACAGGGGTAACAATGAGCAGTTCTTC. This encodes CASSEIGDRGNNEQFF.

This clone was seen once. V usage is TRBV4-1 and J usage is TRBJ2-7; 9 bases are a match to TRBD1. The CDR3 extends over 15 amino acids. After removal of 0 bases from V and 4 bases from J, the junction contained 4 bases not matched to a gene. Germline lookup yields CDR1 MGHRA and CDR2 YSYEKL. The DNA of the CDR3 is TGCGCCAGCAGCCAAGAATCCGGACAGGGGTACGAGCAGTACTTC. Translating gives CASSQESGQGYEQYF.

The rearrangement uses TRBV27 and TRBJ2-7; the match to TRBD2 covers 13 bases. Germline values: CDR1 MNHEY, CDR2 SMNVEV (reference sequence). Trimming at V came to 4 bases and at J to 6 bases, leaving 6 bases not matched to a gene. The CDR3 has 15 amino acids. CDR3: CASSSGLAGVREQYF. CDR3 DNA: TGTGCCAGCAGTTCCGGACTAGCGGGAGTACGCGAGCAGTACTTC.

The chain couples TRBV11-2 to TRBJ1-2; unclear D gene. The germline V gene has CDR1 SGHAT and CDR2 FQNNGV. This CDR3 comprises 16 residues. With 4 bases removed from V and 3 bases from J, the gap between germline ends came to 18 bases. The CDR3 protein is CASSSDGRGEDYGYTF. DNA of the CDR3: TGTGCCAGCAGCTCGGACGGACGGGGAGAGGACTATGGCTACACCTTC.

This clone was counted a single time. The chain couples TRBV13 to TRBJ2-7, with 14 bases fitting TRBD2. Germline V gene data show CDR1 as PRHDT and CDR2 as FYEKMQ (reference sequence). V shed 1 base, J shed 6 bases, and the junction held 8 bases outside the gene matches. The CDR3 runs 17 residues. CDR3 nucleotides: TGTGCCAGCAGCTTAGCCCTAGGACTAGCGGGAGGTAGCGAGCAGTACTTC. Protein: CASSLALGLAGGSEQYF.

The rearrangement joins TRBV6-1 to TRBJ1-1, with a tentative D call TRBD1 (5 bases). Trimming removed 2 bases at V and 4 bases at J, with 14 bases between. The length of the CDR3 is 15 residues. Germline-derived CDR1 and CDR2 are MNHNS and SASEGT. The CDR3 is CASSEKGARLTEAFF. In DNA, the CDR3 is TGTGCCAGCAGTGAAAAAGGGGCCCGCCTCACTGAAGCTTTCTTT.

This chain links TRBV19 with TRBJ1-4, with unresolved D. CDR1 and CDR2 from the germline V gene are LNHDA and SQIVND (reference sequence). V was clipped by 6 bases and J by 4 bases, with 15 bases between them. This CDR3 region has 15 residues. The CDR3 reads CASSSGPADNEKLFF. In DNA, the CDR3 is TGTGCCAGTAGCAGCGGGCCCGCTGATAATGAAAAACTGTTTTTT.

The V and J genes are TRBV23-1 and TRBJ2-1; TRBD1 matches 7 bases. TRBV23-1 is labeled an ORF, and its function is uncertain. The CDR3 contains 14 residues. Trimming at V came to 5 bases and at J to 8 bases, leaving 9 bases not matched to a gene. The CDR3 DNA sequence: TGCGCCAGCAGTGGGACAGACCCTGGCTATGAGCAGTTCTTC. Translation gives CASSGTDPGYEQFF.

V usage is TRBV25-1 and J usage is TRBJ2-5; possible D gene TRBD2, 5 bases. Looked up from germline, CDR1 is MGHDK and CDR2 is SYGVNS. Trimming took off 5 bases at V and 2 bases at J, with 12 bases between the two ends. The CDR3 totals 14 residues. The CDR3 spells CASSKRGYQETQYF. The CDR3 DNA reads as TGTGCCAGCAGTAAGCGCGGGTATCAAGAGACCCAGTACTTC.

The CDR3 protein is CASSREVNINTEAFF. As DNA, the CDR3 is TGTGCCAGCAGCCGAGAGGTCAACATTAACACTGAAGCTTTCTTT. The J gene is TRBJ1-1, the V gene TRBV6-5; D gene ambiguous. V was pared by 6 bases and J by 2 bases, with 16 bases between. The CDR3 runs 15 residues. The V gene's germline CDR1 is MNHEY and CDR2 SVGAGI.

This rearrangement joins TRBV7-9 to TRBJ2-7, with D perhaps matching TRBD2 (6 bases). Germline CDR1 and CDR2: SEHNR and FQNEAQ (reference sequence). The CDR3 is 12 amino acids. V was shortened by 0 bases and J by 6 bases, with 6 bases between the two germline ends. The CDR3 spells CASSLAGSEQYF. Written as DNA, the CDR3 is TGTGCCAGCAGCTTAGCCGGGAGCGAGCAGTACTTC. Filled out from reference TRBV7-9 and TRBJ2-7, the complete variable domain reads DTGVSQNPRHKITKRGQNVTFRCDPISEHNRLYWYRQTLGQGPEFLTYFQNEAQLEKSRLLSDRFSAERPKGSFSTLEIQRTEQGDSAMYLCASSLAGSEQYFGPGTRLTVT.

This chain connects TRBV19 to TRBJ2-2; TRBD2 aligns across 12 bases. V shed 11 bases and J 5 bases; nucleotides not matched to a gene: 3. Germline CDR1 is LNHDA and CDR2 is SQIVND (reference sequence). CDR3 length: 13 amino acids. CDR3 nucleotides: TGTGCCGGGGGGACTAGCGGGACCGGGGAGCTGTTTTTT. This sequence encodes CAGGTSGTGELFF.

The chain uses TRBV6-5 and TRBJ1-4; weak D call: TRBD1 (6 bases). Trimming removed 8 bases at V and 8 bases at J, with 15 bases between. This CDR3 is built from 13 residues. Germline values: CDR1 MNHEY, CDR2 SVGAGI. The DNA of the CDR3 is TGTGCCAGCGGGGGGGGGCCTTGGGAAAAACTGTTTTTT. Translating it yields CASGGGPWEKLFF.

In its sample, this clone was seen once. The chain combines TRBV10-3 with TRBJ2-1; 10 bases match TRBD2. V shed 2 bases, J shed 2 bases, and the junction held 0 bases outside the gene matches. From germline, CDR1 is ENHRY and CDR2 SYGVKD. The CDR3 has 15 residues. The CDR3 reads CAISEGTSAYNEQFF. The CDR3 DNA reads TGTGCCATCAGTGAGGGGACTAGCGCCTACAATGAGCAGTTCTTC.

This chain connects TRBV7-9 to TRBJ2-5; tentative D call: TRBD2 (6 bases). V dropped 3 bases and J dropped 3 bases, with 11 bases sitting between them. The CDR3 has 14 residues. CDR1 SEHNR and CDR2 FQNEAQ come from the germline V gene (reference sequence). CDR3 protein: CASSLWRDEETQYF. The DNA of the CDR3 is TGTGCCAGCAGCTTGTGGCGGGACGAAGAGACCCAGTACTTC.

This clone occurred a few times. The genes are TRBV5-1 and TRBJ1-1, with D possibly being TRBD1 (5 bases). The V and J ends lost 7 bases and 5 bases respectively, with 12 bases between them. Looked up from germline, CDR1 is SGHRS and CDR2 is YFSETQ. The CDR3 consists of 12 residues. The CDR3 DNA reads as TGCGCCAGCGCGGGGCGGGAGACTGAAGCTTTCTTT. It encodes CASAGRETEAFF.

This chain links TRBV18 with TRBJ2-7; 8 bases fit TRBD1. The germline V gene encodes CDR1 KGHSH and CDR2 LQKENI. The CDR3 consists of 15 residues. V lost 6 bases and J lost 3; bases outside the gene matches: 10. In DNA, the CDR3 is TGTGCCAGCTCCCCTGAGGCAGGGGGCAGCTACGAGCAGTACTTC. Protein: CASSPEAGGSYEQYF.

This sequence joins TRBV7-2 and TRBJ2-5; TRBD1 is a possible D gene (6 bases). Germline V gene data show CDR1 as SGHTA and CDR2 as FQGNSA. CDR3 length: 16 residues. Trimming removed 6 bases from V and 4 bases from J, with 21 bases in between. In DNA, the CDR3 is TGTGCCAGCAGAGGGCAAGGGGGTAGCGTGGGAGAGACCCAGTACTTC. Translating it yields CASRGQGGSVGETQYF.

J is TRBJ2-1 and V is TRBV5-1; D call uncertain. The germline CDR1 and CDR2 sequences are SGHRS and YFSETQ. The CDR3 is 17 residues long. Between the trimmed V and J ends, which lost 2 bases and 5 bases, there was a span of 20 bases. The CDR3 loop is CASSFPLSYPFDNEQFF. The DNA for the CDR3 is TGCGCCAGCAGCTTCCCCCTTAGCTACCCCTTTGACAATGAGCAGTTCTTC.

The chain combines TRBV9 with TRBJ2-3, with 9 nucleotides matching TRBD2. Germline values: CDR1 SGDLS, CDR2 YYNGEE. The CDR3 sequence is 16 residues long. V dropped 4 bases and J dropped 3; count of bases not matched to a gene: 9. CDR3 residues: CASSPDGSGGTDTQYF. For the CDR3, the DNA is TGTGCCAGCAGCCCCGACGGTAGCGGGGGTACAGATACGCAGTATTTT.

This clone appeared once. The genes are TRBV2 and TRBJ2-7, with TRBD1 identical over 8 bases. Germline CDR1 is SNHLY and CDR2 is FYNNEI. V lost 4 bases to trimming and J lost 4 bases; unmatched junction nucleotides: 6. CDR3 size: 14 residues. The CDR3 reads CASSGMGQAYEQYF. CDR3 bases: TGTGCCAGCAGTGGGATGGGACAGGCATACGAGCAGTACTTC.